Below, one T cell receptor beta chain is given with its context. Its antigen is still unknown. The sample belongs to a study of PD-1 blockade in classical Hodgkin lymphoma. Points from the study as a whole: Nivolumab initiated under 1 year post-ASCT led to patient exclusion. While CD8+ TCR diversity did not rise significantly by C4D1, CD4+ TCR diversity did. Baseline diversity in complete responders resembled that of newly diagnosed patients.

Sequencing used immunoSEQ multiplex PCR; TCRdb keeps in-frame clones, though not all of them. The sample yields more than 45,000 clones, approximately 89% seen once. V lost 0 bases, J lost 8 bases, and 16 bases lay in between. CDR1 and CDR2 (germline): MNHNS, SASEGT. This CDR3 contains 15 residues. Each and every patient relapsed after autologous stem cell transplantation, and patients got differing brentuximab vedotin exposure. This material consisted of peripheral blood mononuclear cells (PBMCs), taken before the second cycle of nivolumab. The TCR comes from a human donor with classical Hodgkin lymphoma. The chain has TRBV6-1 and TRBJ1-2; D call uncertain. The CDR3 region is CASSEAPDLSGGYTF. CDR3 bases: TGTGCCAGCAGTGAAGCGCCGGACCTATCTGGGGGCTACACCTTC.